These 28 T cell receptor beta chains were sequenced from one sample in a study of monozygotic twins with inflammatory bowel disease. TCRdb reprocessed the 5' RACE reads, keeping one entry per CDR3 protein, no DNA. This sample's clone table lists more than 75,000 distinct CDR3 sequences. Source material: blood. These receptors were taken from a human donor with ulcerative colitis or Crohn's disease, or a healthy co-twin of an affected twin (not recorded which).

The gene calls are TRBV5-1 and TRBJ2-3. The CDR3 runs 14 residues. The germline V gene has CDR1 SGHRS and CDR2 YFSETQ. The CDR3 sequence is CASSPGTITDTQYF.

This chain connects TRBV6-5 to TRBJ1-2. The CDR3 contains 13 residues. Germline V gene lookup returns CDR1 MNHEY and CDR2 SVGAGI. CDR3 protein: CASSLQRNYGYTF.

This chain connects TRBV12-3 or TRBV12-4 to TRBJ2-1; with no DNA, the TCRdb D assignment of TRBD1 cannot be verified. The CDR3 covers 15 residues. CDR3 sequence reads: CASSHGGRVDNEQFF.

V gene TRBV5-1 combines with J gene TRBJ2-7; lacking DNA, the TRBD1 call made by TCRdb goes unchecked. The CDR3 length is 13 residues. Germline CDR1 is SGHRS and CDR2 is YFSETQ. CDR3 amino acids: CASSIQGAFEQYF.

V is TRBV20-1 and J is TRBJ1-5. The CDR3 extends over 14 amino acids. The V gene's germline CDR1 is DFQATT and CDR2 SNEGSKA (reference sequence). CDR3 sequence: CSARRGGLDQPQHF.

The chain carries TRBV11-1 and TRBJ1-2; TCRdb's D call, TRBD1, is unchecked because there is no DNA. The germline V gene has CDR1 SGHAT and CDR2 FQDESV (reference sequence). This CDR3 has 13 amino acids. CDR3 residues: CASSKRQGPVGVF.

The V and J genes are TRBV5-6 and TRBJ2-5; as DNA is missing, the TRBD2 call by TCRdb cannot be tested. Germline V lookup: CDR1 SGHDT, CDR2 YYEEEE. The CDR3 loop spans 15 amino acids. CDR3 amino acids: CASSLVAGREETQYF. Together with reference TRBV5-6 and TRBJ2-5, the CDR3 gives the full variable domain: DAGVTQSPTHLIKTRGQQVTLRCSPKSGHDTVSWYQQALGQGPQFIFQYYEEEERQRGNFPDRFSGHQFPNYSSELNVNALLLGDSALYLCASSLVAGREETQYFGPGTRLLVL.

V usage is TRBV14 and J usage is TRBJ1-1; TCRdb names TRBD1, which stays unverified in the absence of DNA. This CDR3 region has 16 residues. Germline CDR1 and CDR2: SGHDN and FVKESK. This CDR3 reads CASSLIQGVGNTEAFF. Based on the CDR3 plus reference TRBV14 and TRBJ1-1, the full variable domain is EAGVTQFPSHSVIEKGQTVTLRCDPISGHDNLYWYRRVMGKEIKFLLHFVKESKQDESGMPNNRFLAERTGGTYSTLKVQPAELEDSGVYFCASSLIQGVGNTEAFFGQGTRLTVV.

The CDR3 loop is CASSQESRMGEQFF. J is TRBJ2-1 and V is TRBV14. Per the germline V gene, CDR1 is SGHDN and CDR2 is FVKESK. The CDR3 loop spans 14 amino acids.

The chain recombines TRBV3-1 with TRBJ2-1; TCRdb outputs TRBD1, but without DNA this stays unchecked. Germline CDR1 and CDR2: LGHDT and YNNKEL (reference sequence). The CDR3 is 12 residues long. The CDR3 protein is CASSTPYNEQFF.

The CDR3: CASSSSLIIRGHSTDTQYF. V and J are TRBV5-1 and TRBJ2-3; lacking DNA, the TRBD1 call made by TCRdb goes unchecked. Looked up from germline, CDR1 is SGHRS and CDR2 is YFSETQ. This CDR3 comprises 19 residues.

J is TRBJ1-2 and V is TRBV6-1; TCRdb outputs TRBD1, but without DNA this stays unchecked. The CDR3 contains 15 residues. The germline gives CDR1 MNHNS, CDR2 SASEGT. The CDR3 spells CASSPDREQGYGYTF.

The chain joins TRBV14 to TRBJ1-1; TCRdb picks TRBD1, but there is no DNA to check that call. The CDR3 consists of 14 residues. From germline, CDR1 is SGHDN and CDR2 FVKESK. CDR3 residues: CASSRRGLVTEAFF.

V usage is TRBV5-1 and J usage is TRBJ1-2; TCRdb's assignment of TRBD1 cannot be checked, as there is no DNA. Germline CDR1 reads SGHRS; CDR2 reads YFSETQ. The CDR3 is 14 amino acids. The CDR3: CASSPRDRVAGYTF.

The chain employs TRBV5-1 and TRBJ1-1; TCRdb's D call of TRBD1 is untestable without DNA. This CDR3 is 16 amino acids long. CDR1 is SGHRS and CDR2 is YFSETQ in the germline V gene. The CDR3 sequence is CASSFTGIGVNTEALF.

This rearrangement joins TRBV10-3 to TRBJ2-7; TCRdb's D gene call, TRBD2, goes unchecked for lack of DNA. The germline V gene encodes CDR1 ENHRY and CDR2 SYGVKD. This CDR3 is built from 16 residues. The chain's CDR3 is CAISLGLAGGGYEQYF.

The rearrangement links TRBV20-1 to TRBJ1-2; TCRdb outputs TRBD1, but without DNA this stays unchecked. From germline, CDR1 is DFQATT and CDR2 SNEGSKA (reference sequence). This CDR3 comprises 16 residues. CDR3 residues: CSASPDPTGANYGYTF.

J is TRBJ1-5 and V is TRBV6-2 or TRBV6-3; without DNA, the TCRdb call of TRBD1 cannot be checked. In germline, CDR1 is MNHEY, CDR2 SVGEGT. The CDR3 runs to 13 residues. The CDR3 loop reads CASRTASNQPQHF.

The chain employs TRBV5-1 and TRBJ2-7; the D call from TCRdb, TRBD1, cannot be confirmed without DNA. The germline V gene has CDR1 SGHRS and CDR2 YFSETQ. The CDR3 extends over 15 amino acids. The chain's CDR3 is CASSLVGTDTYEQYF.

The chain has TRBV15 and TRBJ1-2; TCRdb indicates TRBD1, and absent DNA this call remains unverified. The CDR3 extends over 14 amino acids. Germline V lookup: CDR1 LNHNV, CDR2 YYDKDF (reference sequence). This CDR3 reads CATSQTGRNYGYTF.

The CDR3 region is CASSQALAGGVTYNEQFF. V is TRBV4-2 and J is TRBJ2-1; TCRdb indicates TRBD2, and absent DNA this call remains unverified. Germline values: CDR1 LGHNA, CDR2 YNFKEQ. The CDR3 has 18 amino acids.

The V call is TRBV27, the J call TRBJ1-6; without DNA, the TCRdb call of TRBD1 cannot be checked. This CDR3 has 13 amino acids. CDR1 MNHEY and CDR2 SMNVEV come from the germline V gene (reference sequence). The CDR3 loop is CASSFRGHSPLHF.

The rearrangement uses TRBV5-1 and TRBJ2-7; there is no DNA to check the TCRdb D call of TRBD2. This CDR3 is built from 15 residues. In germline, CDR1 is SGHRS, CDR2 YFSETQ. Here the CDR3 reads CASSLAGGTSDEQYF.

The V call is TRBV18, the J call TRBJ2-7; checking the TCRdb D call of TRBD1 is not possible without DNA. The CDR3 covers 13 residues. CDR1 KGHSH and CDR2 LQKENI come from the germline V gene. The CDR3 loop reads CASSGDRAYEQYF.

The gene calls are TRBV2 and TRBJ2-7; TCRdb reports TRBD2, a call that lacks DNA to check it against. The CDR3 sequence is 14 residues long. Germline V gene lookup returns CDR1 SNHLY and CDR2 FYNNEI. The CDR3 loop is CASRRDRSSYEQYF.

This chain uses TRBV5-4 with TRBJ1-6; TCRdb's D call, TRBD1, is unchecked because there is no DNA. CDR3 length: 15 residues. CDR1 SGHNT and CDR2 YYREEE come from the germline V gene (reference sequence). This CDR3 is CASSLIGQDTSPLHF.

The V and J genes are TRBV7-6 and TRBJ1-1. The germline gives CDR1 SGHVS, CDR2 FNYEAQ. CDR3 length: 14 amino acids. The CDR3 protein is CASSIGTENTEAFF.

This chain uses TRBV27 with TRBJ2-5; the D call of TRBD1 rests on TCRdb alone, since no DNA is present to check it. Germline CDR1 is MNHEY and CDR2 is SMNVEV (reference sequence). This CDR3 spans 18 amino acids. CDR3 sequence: CASSTQGGRTGPPGTQYF.